This TCR beta chain emerged from a study of OX40 agonist ivuxolimab in advanced cancers. The CDR3 runs to 16 residues. J gave up 6 bases and V 3 bases, and 8 bases lay outside the gene matches. Looked up from germline, CDR1 is SGDLS and CDR2 is YYNGEE. Researchers took blood at baseline, on cycle 4 day 1, and on cycle 7 day 1. By share, this clone ranks as medium-sized. Its antigen is undetermined. Study-level results: Blood T cells, both CD4+ and CD8+, expanded clonally by week 6 at 0.1 to 3.0 mg/kg. Among the nonresponders, some also had low normalized T-cell clonal expansion. Clonal expansion among partial responders at 0.1-3.0 mg/kg ranked near the lowest.

Clones were read by immunoSEQ multiplex PCR, and TCRdb kept only the in-frame ones, dropping some. The sample lists approximately 28,000 clones, less than 90% occurring once. The sequences come from CD4+ or CD8+ T cells sorted from blood, collected in a trial of the OX40 agonist ivuxolimab. The source is an adult with an advanced solid tumor such as melanoma, head and neck, liver or kidney cancer. The V call is TRBV9, the J call TRBJ2-4, with TRBD2 matching over 11 bases. CDR3 amino acids: CASSGLAGGEGNIQYF. CDR3 DNA: TGTGCCAGCAGCGGGCTAGCGGGAGGAGAGGGAAACATTCAGTACTTC.